This T cell receptor (beta chain) was captured by sequencing in a study of cytomegalovirus exposure and HLA in healthy donors. V lost 2 bases, J lost 8 bases, and 12 bases stayed unmatched. The germline CDR1 and CDR2 sequences are SEHNR and FQNEAQ (reference sequence). The CDR3 has 17 amino acids. PCR amplification relied on 60 Vbeta primers (plus 13 Jbeta primers). Assay used: immunoSEQ multiplex PCR; TCRdb lists only in-frame clones, some missing. Of 60,000 or so clones listed, 77% are singletons. This clonotype originated in a female donor in good health and CMV-seronegative. The sequenced material came from PBMCs. The V and J genes are TRBV7-9 and TRBJ1-6; 7 bases agree with TRBD1. The CDR3 sequence: CASSLSRGTGVYSPLHF. The CDR3 nucleotides are TGTGCCAGCAGCTTATCACGTGGTACAGGGGTATATTCACCCCTCCACTTT.